Many counts were recorded for the clone carrying this T cell receptor beta chain. CDR1 and CDR2 (germline): MDHEN, SYDVKM. Trimming took 4 bases from V and 7 from J, leaving 10 bases between them. CDR3 length: 13 residues. Regarding time point: newly diagnosed GD, antithyroid drugs for less than 3 months. Following extraction of RNA from PBMCs, that RNA was used to make the TCR library. Construction of the TCR beta libraries employed iRepertoire HTBI primers in conjunction with Arm-PCR of CDR3 regions. TCRdb passed the multiplex PCR reads through MiXCR, listing each CDR3 protein once. The top ten clones hold approximately 18% of a sample with 600,000 to 650,000 distinct CDR3 sequences, 15% to 20% of them seen once. The sample comes from a study of regulatory T cells in long-lasting Graves disease. This sample was shared with a second study, whose subject was T cells in Graves' hyperthyroidism and ophthalmopathy.

The chain has TRBV28 and TRBJ1-4; possibly TRBD1 for D (5 bases). The specimen comprised peripheral blood mononuclear cells (PBMCs), sampled at new diagnosis, from a patient treated with antithyroid drugs. This receptor was obtained from a woman aged 25 to 39 with Graves disease. The CDR3 DNA reads as TGTGCCAGCAGTTCAGGGATAACTGAAAAACTGTTTTTT. It encodes CASSSGITEKLFF.